The sequence of this T cell receptor beta chain was determined in a study of vaccination and CD4 T cells after COVID-19. The V gene lost 2 bases and the J gene lost 3 bases, with 25 bases spanning the gap. This CDR3 has 19 amino acids. Germline V CDR1 and CDR2: MNHNS, SASEGT. Treatment defined: approximately 9-day PBMC culture with coronavirus spike peptide pools or control peptides (ViraFEST assay). Comment on this clonotype: Its specificity is not known.

Researchers used the Oncomine TCR Beta short-read assay to sequence DNA from cultured CD4+ T cells. Genomic DNA was taken out of cultured CD4+ T cells by extraction. TCRdb recomputed calls from the PCR reads with MiXCR, one row per CDR3 protein. The data show fewer than 15,000 distinct CDR3 sequences, approximately 56% seen once. J is TRBJ1-2 and V is TRBV6-1; D may be TRBD1 (6 bases). What was sequenced was CD4+ T cells from blood, cultured in vitro. The clonotype originates from a human donor who had recovered from COVID-19. The CDR3 here is CASSERPSSGGGGHYGYTF. Here the CDR3 DNA reads TGTGCCAGCAGTGAAAGGCCGTCGAGCGGGGGCGGAGGTCACTATGGCTACACCTTC.